This T cell receptor beta chain was captured by sequencing in a study of T cells in Graves' hyperthyroidism and ophthalmopathy. The CDR3 loop spans 12 amino acids. Germline CDR1 is SQVTM and CDR2 is ANQGSEA. V lost 6 bases and J lost 3, with 10 bases in between. Using RNA transcripts as the source, TCR beta CDR3 regions were amplified. The HTBI primer set was used in a first-round RT-PCR of the TCR CDR3. MiXCR was run by TCRdb on the multiplex PCR reads, yielding one entry per CDR3 protein. The repertoire holds 310,000 or so distinct CDR3 sequences, about 18% seen once, with around 58% in the top ten. This clonotype was seen at least ten times.

The sequenced sample consisted of blood. The clonotype originates from an older woman with Graves' ophthalmopathy. The chain uses TRBV29-1 and TRBJ2-3; maybe TRBD1 (6 bases). CDR3 in DNA: TGCAGCGTGGACACAGGGACAGATACGCAGTATTTT. This encodes CSVDTGTDTQYF.